The present entry profiles one TCR beta chain with its context. Its antigen specificity is not known. Base quality data are lacking; no much larger clone is found one base away. These data are taken from a study of T cell changes during pregnancy in multiple sclerosis (dated by TCRdb to the late 2010s). In terms of the full investigation: Changes in the T cell repertoire over the course of pregnancy were examined in this study in women with multiple sclerosis.

Library preparation was by the immunoSEQ multiplex PCR assay. Held by TCRdb, this immuneACCESS table contains in-frame sequences only and omits some clones. Under half of the omission traces to an unresolved V gene where checked; the cause of the rest is unknown. For this sample there are 65,000 to 90,000 clones; about nine tenths appear just once. 0.29% of the sample goes to the ten largest clones. This sequence was found in a female donor with multiple sclerosis, enrolled in a pregnancy study. Sequenced material: CD4+ T cells from peripheral blood mononuclear cells, taken after pregnancy.

The CDR3 region reads CASSEGGVGFYEQYF. The base sequence is TGTGCCAGCAGTGAGGGGGGAGTCGGGTTCTACGAGCAGTACTTC. The chain is assembled from TRBV6-1 and TRBJ2-7; the D gene is possibly TRBD2, with 6 bases matching. V was cut back by 3 bases and J by 3 bases, leaving a gap of 15 bases between them. The germline V gene encodes CDR1 MNHNS and CDR2 SASEGT. From its cysteine to its phenylalanine, the CDR3 spans 15 amino acids. Of the read, only the CDR3 DNA is kept; its 45 bases are in frame from base 1.